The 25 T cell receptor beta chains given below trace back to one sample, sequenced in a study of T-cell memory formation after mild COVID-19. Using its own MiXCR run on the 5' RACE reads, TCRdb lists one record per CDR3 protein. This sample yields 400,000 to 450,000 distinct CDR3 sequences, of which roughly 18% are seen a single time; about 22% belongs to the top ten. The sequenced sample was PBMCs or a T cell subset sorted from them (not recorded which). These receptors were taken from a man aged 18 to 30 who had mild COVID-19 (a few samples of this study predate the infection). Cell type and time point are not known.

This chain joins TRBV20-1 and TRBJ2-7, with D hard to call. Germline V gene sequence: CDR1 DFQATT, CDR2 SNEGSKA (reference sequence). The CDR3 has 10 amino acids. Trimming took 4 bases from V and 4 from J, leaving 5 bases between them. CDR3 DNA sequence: TGCAGTGCTAAGGGATACGAGCAGTACGTC. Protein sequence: CSAKGYEQYV.

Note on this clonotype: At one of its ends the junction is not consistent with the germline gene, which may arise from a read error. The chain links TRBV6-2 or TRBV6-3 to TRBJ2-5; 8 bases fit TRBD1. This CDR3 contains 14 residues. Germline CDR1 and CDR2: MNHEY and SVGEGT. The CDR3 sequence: CASRGTGRQETKYF. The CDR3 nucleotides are TGTGCCAGCAGGGGGACAGGACGACAAGAGACCAAGTACTTC.

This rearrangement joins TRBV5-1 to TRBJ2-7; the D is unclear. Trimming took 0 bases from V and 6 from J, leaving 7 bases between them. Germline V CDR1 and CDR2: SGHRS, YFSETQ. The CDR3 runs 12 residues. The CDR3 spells CASSLAIIEQYV. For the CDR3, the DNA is TGCGCCAGCAGCTTGGCCATCATCGAGCAGTACGTC.

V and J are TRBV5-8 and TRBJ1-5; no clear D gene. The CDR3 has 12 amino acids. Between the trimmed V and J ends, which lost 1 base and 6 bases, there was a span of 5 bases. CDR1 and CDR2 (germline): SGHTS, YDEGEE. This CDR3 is CASSLSSQPQHF. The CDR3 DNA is TGTGCCAGCAGCTTGAGCTCTCAGCCCCAGCATTTT. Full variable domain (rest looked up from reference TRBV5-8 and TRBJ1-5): EAGVTQSPTHLIKTRGQQATLRCSPISGHTSVYWYQQALGLGLQFLLWYDEGEERNRGNFPPRFSGRQFPNYSSELNVNALELEDSALYLCASSLSSQPQHFGDGTRLSIL.

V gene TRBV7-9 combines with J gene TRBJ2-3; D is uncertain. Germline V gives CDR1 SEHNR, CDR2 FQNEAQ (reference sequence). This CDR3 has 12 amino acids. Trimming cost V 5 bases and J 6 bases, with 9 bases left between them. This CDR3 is CASSPSRDTQYF. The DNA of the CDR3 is TGTGCCAGCAGCCCCTCCCGGGATACGCAGTATTTT.

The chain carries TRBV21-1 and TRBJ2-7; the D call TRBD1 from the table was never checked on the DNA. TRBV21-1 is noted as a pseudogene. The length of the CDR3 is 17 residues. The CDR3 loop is CASSKGPTGGTGYEQYV. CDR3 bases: TGTGCCAGCAGCAAAGGACCGACTGGGGGTACTGGCTACGAGCAGTACGTC.

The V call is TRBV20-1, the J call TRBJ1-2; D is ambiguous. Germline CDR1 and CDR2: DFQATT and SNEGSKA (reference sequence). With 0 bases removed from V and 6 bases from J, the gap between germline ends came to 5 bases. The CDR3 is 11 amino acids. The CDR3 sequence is CSARDLDGYTF. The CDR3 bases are TGCAGTGCTAGAGATCTGGATGGCTACACCTTC.

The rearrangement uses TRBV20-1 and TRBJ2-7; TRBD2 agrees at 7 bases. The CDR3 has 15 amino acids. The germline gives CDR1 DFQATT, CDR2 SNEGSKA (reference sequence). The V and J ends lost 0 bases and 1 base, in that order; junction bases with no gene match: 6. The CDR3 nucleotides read TGCAGTGCTAGAGATCCTAGCGGAGAGTCCTACGAGCAGTACGTC. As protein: CSARDPSGESYEQYV.

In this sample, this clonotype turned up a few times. The CDR3 sequence is CASSSPGLQNEKLFF. The CDR3 DNA sequence: TGCGCCAGCAGCTCCCCGGGACTGCAGAATGAAAAACTGTTTTTT. The genes are TRBV5-1 and TRBJ1-4, with D possibly TRBD1 on 5 matching bases. This CDR3 contains 15 residues. Germline assignment: CDR1 SGHRS and CDR2 YFSETQ. Trimming left V 3 bases short and J 5 bases short, with 14 bases between.

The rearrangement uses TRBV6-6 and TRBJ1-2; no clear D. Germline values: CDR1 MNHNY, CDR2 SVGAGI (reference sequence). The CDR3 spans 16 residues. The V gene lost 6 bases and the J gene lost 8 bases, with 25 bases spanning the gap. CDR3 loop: CASRRPRERVDRGYTF. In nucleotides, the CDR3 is TGTGCCAGCAGACGCCCACGCGAGAGGGTAGATCGCGGCTACACCTTC.

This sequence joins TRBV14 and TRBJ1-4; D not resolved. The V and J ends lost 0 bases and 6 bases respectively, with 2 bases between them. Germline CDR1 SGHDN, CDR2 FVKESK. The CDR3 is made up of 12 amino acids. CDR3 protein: CASSQDHEKLFF. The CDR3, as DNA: TGTGCCAGCAGCCAAGATCATGAAAAACTGTTTTTT.

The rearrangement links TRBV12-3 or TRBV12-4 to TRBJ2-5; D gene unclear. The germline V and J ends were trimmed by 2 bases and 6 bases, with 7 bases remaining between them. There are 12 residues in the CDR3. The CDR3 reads CASSLLAQTQYF. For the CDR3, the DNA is TGTGCCAGCAGTTTATTAGCACAGACCCAGTACTTC.

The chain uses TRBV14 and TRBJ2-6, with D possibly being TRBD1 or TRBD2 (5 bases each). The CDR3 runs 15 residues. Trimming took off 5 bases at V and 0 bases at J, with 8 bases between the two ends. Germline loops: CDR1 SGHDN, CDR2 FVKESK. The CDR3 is CASSGGGSGANVLTF. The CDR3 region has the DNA TGTGCCAGCAGCGGGGGTGGCTCTGGGGCCAACGTCCTGACTTTC.

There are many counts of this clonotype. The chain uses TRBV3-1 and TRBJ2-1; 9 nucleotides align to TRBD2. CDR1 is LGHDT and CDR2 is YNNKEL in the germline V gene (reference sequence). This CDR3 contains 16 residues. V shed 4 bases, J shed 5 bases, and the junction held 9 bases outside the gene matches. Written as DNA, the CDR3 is TGTGCCAGCAGCCCCTATCCCCTAGCGGGAAACAATGAGCAGTTCTTC. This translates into CASSPYPLAGNNEQFF.

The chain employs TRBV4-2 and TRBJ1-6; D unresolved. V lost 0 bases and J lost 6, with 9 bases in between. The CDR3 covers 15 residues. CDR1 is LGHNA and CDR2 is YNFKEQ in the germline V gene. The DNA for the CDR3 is TGTGCCAGCAGCCAAGATCGGCAGCCTAATTCACCCCTCCACTTT. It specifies CASSQDRQPNSPLHF.

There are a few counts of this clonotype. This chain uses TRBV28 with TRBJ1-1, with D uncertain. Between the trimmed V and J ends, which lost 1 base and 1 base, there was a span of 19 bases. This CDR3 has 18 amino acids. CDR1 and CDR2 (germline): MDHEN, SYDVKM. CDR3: CASSLLLGPDPTNTEAFF. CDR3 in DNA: TGTGCCAGCAGTTTATTGCTGGGCCCCGATCCAACGAACACTGAAGCTTTCTTT.

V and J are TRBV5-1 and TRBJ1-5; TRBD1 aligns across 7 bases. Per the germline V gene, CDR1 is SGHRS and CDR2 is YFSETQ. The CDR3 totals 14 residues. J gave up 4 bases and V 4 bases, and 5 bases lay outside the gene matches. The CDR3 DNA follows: TGCGCCAGCAGCCCCGAGGGACAGAATCAGCCCCAGCATTTT. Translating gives CASSPEGQNQPQHF.

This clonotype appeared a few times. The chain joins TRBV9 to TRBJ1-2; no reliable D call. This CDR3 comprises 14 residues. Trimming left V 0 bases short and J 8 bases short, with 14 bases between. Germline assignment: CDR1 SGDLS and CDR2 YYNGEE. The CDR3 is CASSVALPRAGYTF. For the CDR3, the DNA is TGTGCCAGCAGCGTAGCGCTCCCCCGGGCCGGCTACACCTTC.

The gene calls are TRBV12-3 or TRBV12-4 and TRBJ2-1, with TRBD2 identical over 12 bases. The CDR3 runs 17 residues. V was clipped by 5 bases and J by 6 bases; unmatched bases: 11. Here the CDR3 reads CASSPILTSGGLNEQFF. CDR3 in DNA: TGTGCCAGCAGTCCCATACTAACTAGCGGGGGGCTCAATGAGCAGTTCTTC.

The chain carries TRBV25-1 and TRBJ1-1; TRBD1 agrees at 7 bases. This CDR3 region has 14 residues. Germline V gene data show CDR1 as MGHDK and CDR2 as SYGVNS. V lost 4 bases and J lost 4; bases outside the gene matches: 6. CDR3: CASSGQDRVTEAFF. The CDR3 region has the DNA TGTGCCAGCAGTGGGCAAGACAGGGTCACTGAAGCTTTCTTT.

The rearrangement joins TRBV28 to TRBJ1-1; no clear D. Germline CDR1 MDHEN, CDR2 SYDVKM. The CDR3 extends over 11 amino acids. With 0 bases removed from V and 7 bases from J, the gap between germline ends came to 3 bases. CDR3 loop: CASSLWSEAFF. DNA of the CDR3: TGTGCCAGCAGTTTATGGAGTGAAGCTTTCTTT. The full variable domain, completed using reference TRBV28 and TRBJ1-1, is DVKVTQSSRYLVKRTGEKVFLECVQDMDHENMFWYRQDPGLGLRLIYFSYDVKMKEKGDIPEGYSVSREKKERFSLILESASTNQTSMYLCASSLWSEAFFGQGTRLTVV.

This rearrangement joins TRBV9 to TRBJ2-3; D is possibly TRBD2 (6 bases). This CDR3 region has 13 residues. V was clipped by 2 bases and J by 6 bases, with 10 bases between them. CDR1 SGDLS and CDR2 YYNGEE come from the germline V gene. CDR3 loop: CASSVPGVDTQYF. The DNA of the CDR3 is TGTGCCAGCAGCGTCCCGGGGGTGGATACGCAGTATTTT. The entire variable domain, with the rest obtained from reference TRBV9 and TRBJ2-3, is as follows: DSGVTQTPKHLITATGQRVTLRCSPRSGDLSVYWYQQSLDQGLQFLIQYYNGEERAKGNILERFSAQQFPDLHSELNLSSLELGDSALYFCASSVPGVDTQYFGPGTRLTVL.

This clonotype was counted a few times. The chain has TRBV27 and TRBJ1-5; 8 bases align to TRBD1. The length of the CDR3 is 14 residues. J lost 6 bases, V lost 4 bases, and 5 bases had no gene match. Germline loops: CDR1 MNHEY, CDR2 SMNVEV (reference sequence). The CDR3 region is CASSYGQGGQPQHF. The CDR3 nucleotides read TGTGCCAGCAGTTACGGACAGGGAGGTCAGCCCCAGCATTTT.

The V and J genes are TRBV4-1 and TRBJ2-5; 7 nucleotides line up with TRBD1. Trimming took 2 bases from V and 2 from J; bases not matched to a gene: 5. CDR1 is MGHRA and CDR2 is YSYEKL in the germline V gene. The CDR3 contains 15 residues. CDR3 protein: CASSQTQGQQETQYF. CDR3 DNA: TGCGCCAGCAGCCAAACACAGGGACAGCAAGAGACCCAGTACTTC.

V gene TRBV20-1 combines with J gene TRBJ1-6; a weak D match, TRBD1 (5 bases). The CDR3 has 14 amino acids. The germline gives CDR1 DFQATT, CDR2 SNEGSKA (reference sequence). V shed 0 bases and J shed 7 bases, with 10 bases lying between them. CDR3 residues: CSAREPGGNSPLHF. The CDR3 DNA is TGCAGTGCTAGAGAACCGGGGGGGAATTCACCCCTCCACTTT.